Shown below are 31 T cell receptor beta chains from a single sample sequenced in a study of T cells in Graves' hyperthyroidism and ophthalmopathy. RNA transcripts gave rise to amplified TCR beta CDR3 regions. In the first-round RT-PCR of the TCR CDR3, the HTBI primer set was used. A single record per CDR3 protein comes from TCRdb applying MiXCR to the multiplex PCR reads. This table holds roughly 420,000 distinct CDR3 sequences, around a sixth found once. The sample was blood. These receptors came from a woman aged 18-29 years with Graves' hyperthyroidism.

This clonotype was counted many times. This chain uses TRBV11-2 with TRBJ1-1; D is uncertain. The CDR3 runs to 15 residues. Germline V CDR1 and CDR2: SGHAT, FQNNGV. V gave up 1 base and J gave up 2 bases, with 11 bases separating them. The CDR3 DNA reads as TGTGCCAGCAGCTTAGCGCCCTCGATTAACACTGAAGCTTTCTTT. Its protein product is CASSLAPSINTEAFF.

This clonotype was observed at least ten times. The CDR3 reads CASSFGGAIDTQYF. CDR3 bases: TGTGCCAGCAGTTTCGGGGGGGCTATAGATACGCAGTATTTT. This rearrangement joins TRBV12-3 or TRBV12-4 to TRBJ2-3, with 8 bases that match TRBD2. The V and J ends lost 3 bases and 5 bases, in that order; junction bases with no gene match: 4. The CDR3 sequence is 14 residues long.

This clonotype was counted at least ten times. The chain links TRBV10-1 to TRBJ2-1; TRBD2 is a possible D gene (6 bases). This CDR3 comprises 12 residues. Looked up from germline, CDR1 is WNHNN and CDR2 is SYGVQD (reference sequence). V was trimmed by 9 bases and J by 8 bases, leaving 14 bases between them. CDR3 region: CARSRDFDEQFF. The CDR3 DNA reads TGCGCCAGAAGCCGGGACTTCGATGAGCAGTTCTTC.

This clonotype was detected ten times or more. The CDR3 region is CASSSPNAVNTEAFF. The CDR3 nucleotides read TGTGCCAGCAGCTCCCCCAATGCCGTGAACACTGAAGCTTTCTTT. The rearrangement uses TRBV7-9 and TRBJ1-1; D is unresolved. Trimming cost V 4 bases and J 0 bases, with 12 bases left between them. CDR3 length: 15 amino acids. CDR1 and CDR2 (germline): SEHNR, FQNEAQ (reference sequence).

This clonotype appeared many times. This rearrangement joins TRBV20-1 to TRBJ2-1, with D hard to call. The CDR3 loop spans 14 amino acids. CDR1 and CDR2 from the germline V gene are DFQATT and SNEGSKA (reference sequence). Trimming took off 7 bases at V and 12 bases at J, with 25 bases between the two ends. CDR3 bases: TGCAGTGTTTTTCGCCCCTCAGACTCTTGGGGGCAGTTCTTC. Protein product: CSVFRPSDSWGQFF.

This clonotype appeared many times. This rearrangement joins TRBV29-1 to TRBJ2-3; D gene uncertain. V was cut by 2 bases and J by 2 bases, with 14 bases left in between. The CDR3 length is 15 residues. The germline V gene has CDR1 SQVTM and CDR2 ANQGSEA. The CDR3 sequence: CSVEMVTENTDTQYF. CDR3 DNA: TGCAGCGTTGAAATGGTTACGGAGAACACAGATACGCAGTATTTT.

In its sample, this clonotype was seen many times. The V call is TRBV3-1, the J call TRBJ2-6; D is possibly TRBD1 or TRBD2 (5 bases each). V gave up 2 bases and J gave up 16 bases, with 24 bases separating them. The CDR3 runs to 16 residues. Germline CDR1 LGHDT, CDR2 YNNKEL (reference sequence). The chain's CDR3 is CASSQSTPGPDSGLTF. CDR3 coding DNA: TGTGCCAGCAGCCAATCTACCCCAGGCCCCGACAGCGGACTGACTTTC.

This clonotype was seen a handful of times. J is TRBJ2-1 and V is TRBV7-9; tentative D call: TRBD2 (5 bases). This CDR3 is built from 15 residues. The germline CDR1 and CDR2 sequences are SEHNR and FQNEAQ (reference sequence). V was pared by 5 bases and J by 7 bases, with 18 bases between. The DNA of the CDR3 is TGTGCCAGCAGCCCCCATGGGGAGATGAGGAATGAGCAGTTCTTC. Translating gives CASSPHGEMRNEQFF.

The rearrangement uses TRBV7-3 and TRBJ2-1, with TRBD2 matching over 16 bases. In germline, CDR1 is SGHTA, CDR2 FQGTGA. This CDR3 has 15 amino acids. The J segment lost 9 bases and the V segment lost 6 bases, leaving 5 bases of the junction unmatched. In DNA form, the CDR3 reads TGTGCCAGCAGGCCGGGACTAGCGGGAGGGGGTGAGCAGTTCTTC. It is translated as CASRPGLAGGGEQFF.

This clonotype has a count of ten or more. The V and J genes are TRBV3-1 and TRBJ2-1; TRBD2 might be the D (5 bases). This CDR3 is built from 15 residues. V was cut by 1 base and J by 2 bases, with 9 bases left in between. Germline loops: CDR1 LGHDT, CDR2 YNNKEL (reference sequence). CDR3 sequence: CASSQVAGPYNEQFF. CDR3 sequence (DNA): TGTGCCAGCAGCCAAGTGGCGGGCCCCTACAATGAGCAGTTCTTC.

This clonotype was seen more than once but under ten times. The chain carries TRBV6-1 and TRBJ2-7; 7 nucleotides agree with TRBD2. This CDR3 has 17 residues. Looked up from germline, CDR1 is MNHNS and CDR2 is SASEGT. J gave up 1 base and V 7 bases, and 16 bases lay outside the gene matches. CDR3 region: CASILIPGGGVSYEQYF. DNA of the CDR3: TGTGCCAGCATCTTAATTCCTGGGGGGGGAGTATCCTACGAGCAGTACTTC.

This clonotype was counted at least ten times. This chain joins TRBV20-1 and TRBJ1-5; D is unresolved. V was cut by 4 bases and J by 6 bases, with 16 bases left in between. The CDR3 is 14 residues long. Germline CDR1 is DFQATT and CDR2 is SNEGSKA (reference sequence). CDR3 residues: CSAMGMGKGQPQHF. The DNA of the CDR3 is TGCAGTGCTATGGGGATGGGGAAGGGTCAGCCCCAGCATTTT.

This clonotype was seen only once. The V and J genes are TRBV24-1 and TRBJ2-5, with 8 bases fitting TRBD1. The V gene's germline CDR1 is KGHDR and CDR2 SFDVKD. The junction had 10 bases not matched to a gene; V was cut back by 9 bases and J by 5 bases. This CDR3 is 14 amino acids long. DNA of the CDR3: TGTGCCACCGCTGGGACAGGCGTTATGGAGACCCAGTACTTC. Amino acid sequence: CATAGTGVMETQYF.

This clonotype was observed many times. V usage is TRBV27 and J usage is TRBJ1-5; tentatively, D is TRBD1 (5 bases). CDR3 length: 15 residues. Deletions cut 5 bases from V and 5 bases from J, with 16 bases between. Germline lookup yields CDR1 MNHEY and CDR2 SMNVEV (reference sequence). The CDR3, as DNA: TGTGCCAGCAGTCAAGGGACGTACGGGGATCAGCCCCAGCATTTT. This encodes CASSQGTYGDQPQHF.

This clonotype was detected a few times. The genes are TRBV28 and TRBJ2-1, with D possibly matching TRBD2 (8 bases). Trimming cost V 2 bases and J 7 bases, with 18 bases left between them. CDR3 length: 16 residues. The germline CDR1 and CDR2 sequences are MDHEN and SYDVKM. CDR3 residues: CASSLEGAGGFNEQFF. The CDR3 nucleotides read TGTGCCAGCAGTTTAGAGGGGGCGGGAGGTTTTAATGAGCAGTTCTTC.

The chain recombines TRBV4-3 with TRBJ1-6; 8 positions match TRBD1. The germline gives CDR1 LGHNA, CDR2 YSLEER. After removal of 1 base from V and 8 bases from J, the junction contained 13 bases not matched to a gene. The CDR3 runs to 18 residues. The chain's CDR3 is CASSQGWGRGHLDSPLHF. The CDR3 nucleotides read TGCGCCAGCAGCCAAGGCTGGGGCAGGGGGCATTTAGATTCACCCCTCCACTTT.

This clonotype was observed at least ten times. This rearrangement joins TRBV24-1 to TRBJ2-7, with 9 positions matching TRBD1. V dropped 3 bases and J dropped 5; count of bases not matched to a gene: 4. The V gene's germline CDR1 is KGHDR and CDR2 SFDVKD. The CDR3 length is 14 residues. The CDR3 nucleotides read TGTGCCACCAGTGATACGGGACAGGGCCACGAGCAGTACTTC. This codes for CATSDTGQGHEQYF.

This clonotype was seen many times. The rearrangement links TRBV11-3 to TRBJ2-1; D not resolved. The germline CDR1 and CDR2 sequences are SGHNT and YENEEA. V lost 5 bases, J lost 10 bases, and 12 bases lay in between. CDR3 length equals 12 residues. CDR3 loop: CASSRDINEQFF. As DNA, the CDR3 is TGTGCCAGCAGCCGAGACATTAACGAGCAGTTCTTC.

The chain employs TRBV10-2 and TRBJ1-5; D not resolved. The V end was cut by 6 bases, the J end by 1 base, with 10 bases between. Looked up from germline, CDR1 is WSHSY and CDR2 is SAAADI. This CDR3 has 14 residues. CDR3 bases: TGCGCCAGCAGAGAATGGGAGAGCAATCAGCCCCAGCATTTT. It translates to CASREWESNQPQHF.

This clonotype was seen more than once but under ten times. J is TRBJ1-5 and V is TRBV6-1; a weak D match, TRBD1 (6 bases). The V end lost 5 bases, the J end lost 5 bases, and 19 bases lay between the germline ends. CDR1 MNHNS and CDR2 SASEGT come from the germline V gene. The CDR3 consists of 16 residues. The CDR3 loop is CASSPRGGGWDQPQHF. The CDR3 bases are TGTGCCAGCAGTCCCAGGGGTGGGGGGTGGGATCAGCCCCAGCATTTT.

Comment on this clonotype: A much larger clone lies one base from this, so it may be a read error. The chain uses TRBV10-3 and TRBJ1-3, with D unclear. This CDR3 is built from 16 residues. CDR1 and CDR2 (germline): ENHRY, SYGVKD. The V gene lost 4 bases and the J gene lost 0 bases, with 13 bases spanning the gap. This CDR3 reads CAISVSWQISGNTIYF. CDR3 sequence (DNA): TGTGCCATCAGTGTGTCTTGGCAGATCTCTGGAAACACCATATATTTT.

The chain joins TRBV9 to TRBJ2-1; D is perhaps TRBD2 (6 bases). The CDR3 consists of 17 residues. Germline CDR1 SGDLS, CDR2 YYNGEE. The ends were cut back, 0 bases at V and 0 bases at J, with 13 bases in the middle. The CDR3 DNA follows: TGTGCCAGCAGCGTAGGGGGGGTGGTGGGCTCCTACAATGAGCAGTTCTTC. Translating it yields CASSVGGVVGSYNEQFF.

This clonotype was counted between two and nine times. Since a much larger clone is just one base distant, this may be a read error. The chain is built from TRBV27 and TRBJ2-5; no definite D call. This CDR3 region has 13 residues. In germline, CDR1 is MNHEY, CDR2 SMNVEV (reference sequence). The DNA for the CDR3 is TGTGCCAGCAGTTTGGGTCACCAAGAGACCCGGTACTTC. Its protein product is CASSLGHQETRYF.

There are many counts of this clonotype. The chain has TRBV28 and TRBJ1-3; D perhaps matches TRBD1 (6 bases). The germline CDR1 and CDR2 sequences are MDHEN and SYDVKM. The CDR3 sequence is 17 residues long. With 6 bases removed from V and 2 bases from J, the gap between germline ends came to 20 bases. CDR3 sequence (DNA): TGTGCCAGCAGGAGTTTAGGAAAGGGGGTACCTGGAAACACCATATATTTT. This sequence encodes CASRSLGKGVPGNTIYF.

This clonotype was seen ten or more times. The chain carries TRBV28 and TRBJ1-2; D gene uncertain. Germline CDR1 reads MDHEN; CDR2 reads SYDVKM. This CDR3 has 15 residues. The V end was cut by 6 bases, the J end by 4 bases, with 18 bases between. The chain's CDR3 is CASSREDAWGYGYTF. The DNA of the CDR3 is TGTGCCAGCAGCCGTGAAGATGCATGGGGCTATGGCTACACCTTC.

In this sample, this clonotype turned up a few times. In this CDR3 the conserved last residue, phenylalanine or tryptophan, is missing, so a read error is likely. The chain carries TRBV3-1 and TRBJ1-1, with no clear D. The length of the CDR3 is 14 residues. The germline V and J ends were trimmed by 3 bases and 7 bases, with 15 bases remaining between them. Germline V gene data show CDR1 as LGHDT and CDR2 as YNNKEL (reference sequence). The CDR3 DNA reads as TGTGCCAGCAGCCATTACCCGGGAACAAATGAAGCTTTCCTT. Amino acid sequence: CASSHYPGTNEAFL.

This clonotype was seen repeatedly, ten times or more. The chain employs TRBV27 and TRBJ2-7; the match to TRBD2 covers 11 bases. The germline gives CDR1 MNHEY, CDR2 SMNVEV (reference sequence). The CDR3 extends over 16 amino acids. Unmatched junction bases numbered 10, after V lost 5 bases and J lost 4 bases. Written as DNA, the CDR3 is TGTGCCAGCAGTCCCCTCGGGACTAGCGGAGTGTACGAGCAGTACTTC. Its translation: CASSPLGTSGVYEQYF.

As concerns this clonotype: This could be a read error, since a much larger clone is one nucleotide away. This chain uses TRBV6-2 or TRBV6-3 with TRBJ2-7; D is perhaps TRBD2 (5 bases). The CDR3 spans 13 residues. V gave up 6 bases and J gave up 6 bases, with 15 bases separating them. Germline-derived CDR1 and CDR2 are MNHEY and SVGEGT. This chain's CDR3 is CASSPDYTCEQYF. As DNA, the CDR3 is TGTGCCAGCAGCCCCGACTATACCTGCGAGCAGTACTTC.

The chain recombines TRBV6-1 with TRBJ2-1; a possible D gene is TRBD2 (6 bases). CDR3 length equals 13 residues. Trimming shortened V by 8 bases and J by 1 base, and 9 bases separated the two germline ends. The germline gives CDR1 MNHNS, CDR2 SASEGT. The CDR3 coding sequence is TGTGCCAGCTCTCTAGCGTCCTACAATGAGCAGTTCTTC. Amino acids: CASSLASYNEQFF.

This clonotype was seen many times. V gene TRBV2 combines with J gene TRBJ2-1; D unresolved. V lost 5 bases and J 0 bases, leaving 11 bases between the germline ends. The CDR3 has 15 amino acids. CDR1 SNHLY and CDR2 FYNNEI come from the germline V gene. The CDR3, as DNA: TGTGCCAGCAGTCCGGACGGCCCCTCCTACAATGAGCAGTTCTTC. Residues: CASSPDGPSYNEQFF.

In its sample, this clonotype was seen many times. This chain links TRBV2 with TRBJ2-1; D not certain. The V end lost 8 bases, the J end lost 7 bases, and 15 bases lay between the germline ends. The germline V gene encodes CDR1 SNHLY and CDR2 FYNNEI. There are 13 residues in the CDR3. DNA for the CDR3: TGTGCCAGCCCCGGGCCGGGCCTTAATGAGCAGTTCTTC. Encoded protein: CASPGPGLNEQFF.